Below are 2 T cell receptor beta chains sequenced from a single sample in a study of T cell responses to AZD1222 COVID-19 vaccine. Clones were sequenced by immunoSEQ multiplex PCR, and TCRdb holds only the in-frame ones, with some missing. The sample lists approximately 180,000 clones; 75% to 90% were seen once. The sequenced sample was peripheral blood, obtained 28 days after the second dose of the MenACWY control vaccine. Receptors originate from an adult who received the MenACWY meningococcal vaccine as a control.

The rearrangement joins TRBV6-5 to TRBJ1-5; D is unresolved. This CDR3 has 13 amino acids. Germline V lookup: CDR1 MNHEY, CDR2 SVGAGI. Between the trimmed V and J ends, which lost 0 bases and 8 bases, there was a span of 8 bases. CDR3 coding DNA: TGTGCCAGCAGTTACTCGCTCCTTGAGCCCCAGCATTTT. Translating it yields CASSYSLLEPQHF.

This clone appeared a single time. This chain links TRBV2 with TRBJ1-1, with D tentatively TRBD1 (5 bases). Germline lookup yields CDR1 SNHLY and CDR2 FYNNEI. This CDR3 is 12 amino acids long. The germline V and J ends were trimmed by 5 bases and 5 bases, with 9 bases remaining between them. In DNA form, the CDR3 reads TGTGCCAGCAGTTGGGGGGGAACTGAAGCTTTCTTT. It translates to CASSWGGTEAFF.